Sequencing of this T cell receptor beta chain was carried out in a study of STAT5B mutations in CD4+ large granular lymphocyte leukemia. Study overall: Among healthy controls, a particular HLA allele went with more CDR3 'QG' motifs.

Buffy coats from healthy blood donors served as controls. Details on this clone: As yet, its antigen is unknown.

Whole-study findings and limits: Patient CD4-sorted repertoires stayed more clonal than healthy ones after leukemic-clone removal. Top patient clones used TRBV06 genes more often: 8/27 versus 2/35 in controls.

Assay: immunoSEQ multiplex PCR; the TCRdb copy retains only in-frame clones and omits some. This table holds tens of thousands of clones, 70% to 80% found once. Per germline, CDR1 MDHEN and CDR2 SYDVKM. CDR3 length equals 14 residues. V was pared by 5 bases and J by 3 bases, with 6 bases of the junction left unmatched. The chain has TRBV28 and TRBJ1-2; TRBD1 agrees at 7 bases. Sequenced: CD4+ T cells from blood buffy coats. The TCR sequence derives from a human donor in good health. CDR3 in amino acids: CASSQGTAHYGYTF. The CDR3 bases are TGTGCCAGCAGTCAAGGGACAGCACACTATGGCTACACCTTC.